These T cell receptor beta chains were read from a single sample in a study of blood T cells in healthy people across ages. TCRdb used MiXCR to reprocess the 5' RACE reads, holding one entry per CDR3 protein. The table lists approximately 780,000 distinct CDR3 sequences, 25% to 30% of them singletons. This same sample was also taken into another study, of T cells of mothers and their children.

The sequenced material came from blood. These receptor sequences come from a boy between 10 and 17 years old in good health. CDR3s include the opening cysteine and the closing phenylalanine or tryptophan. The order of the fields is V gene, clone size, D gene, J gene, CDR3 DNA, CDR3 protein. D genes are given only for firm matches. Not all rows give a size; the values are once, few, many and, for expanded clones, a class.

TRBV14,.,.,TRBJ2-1,TGTGCCAGCAGCCAAGTTTTCTACAATGAGCAGTTCTTC,CASSQVFYNEQFF
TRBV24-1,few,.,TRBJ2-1,TGTGCCACCAGTGATTTTACGCTGAGCAATGAGCAGTTCTTC,CATSDFTLSNEQFF
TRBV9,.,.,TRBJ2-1,TGTGCCAGCAGCGCTCAGCCCGGGACCAACTACAATGAGCAGTTCTTC,CASSAQPGTNYNEQFF
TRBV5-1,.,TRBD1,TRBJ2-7,TGCGCCAGCAGCTCACAGGGGGCCGGGTACGAGCAGTACTTC,CASSSQGAGYEQYF
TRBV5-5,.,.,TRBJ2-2,TGTGCCAGCAGCTTAGGGGCCGGGAACACCGGGGAGCTGTTTTTT,CASSLGAGNTGELFF
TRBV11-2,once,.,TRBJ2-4,TGTGCCAGCAGCTCCTACCGGGACCTCAAAAACATTCAGTACTTC,CASSSYRDLKNIQYF
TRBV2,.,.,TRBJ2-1,TGTGCCAGCAGTATACTACCGGGCCTACGGGGCAATGAGCAGTTCTTC,CASSILPGLRGNEQFF
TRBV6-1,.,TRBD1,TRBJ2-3,TGTGCCAGCATCCGCCTTGACAGGGCGGTTCCAGATACGCAGTATTTT,CASIRLDRAVPDTQYF
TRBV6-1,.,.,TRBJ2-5,TGTGCCAGCAGTGCCCAGCTCCAAGAGACCCAGTACTTC,CASSAQLQETQYF
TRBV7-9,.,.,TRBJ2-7,TGTGCCAGCAGCTTAGGTGTAGCCCCCTACGAGCAGTACTTC,CASSLGVAPYEQYF
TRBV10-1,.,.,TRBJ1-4,TGCGCCAGCAGTGAGTCGCGAGCGCTCGGTGGTACCAAGCTTGATGAAAAACTGTTTTTT,CASSESRALGGTKLDEKLFF